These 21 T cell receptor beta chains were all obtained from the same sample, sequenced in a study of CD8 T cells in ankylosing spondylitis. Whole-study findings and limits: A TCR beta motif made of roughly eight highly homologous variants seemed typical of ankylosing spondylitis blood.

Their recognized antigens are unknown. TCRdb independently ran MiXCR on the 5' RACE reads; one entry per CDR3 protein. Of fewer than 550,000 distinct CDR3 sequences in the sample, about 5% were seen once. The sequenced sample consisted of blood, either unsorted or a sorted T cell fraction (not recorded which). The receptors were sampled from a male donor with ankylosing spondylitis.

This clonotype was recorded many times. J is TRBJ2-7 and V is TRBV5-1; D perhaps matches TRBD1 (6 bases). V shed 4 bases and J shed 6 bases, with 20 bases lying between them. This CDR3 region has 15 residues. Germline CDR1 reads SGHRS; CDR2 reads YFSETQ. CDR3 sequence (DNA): TGCGCCAGCAGCGCCCTTGGGGGCGGAGTGGGCGAGCAGTACTTC. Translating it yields CASSALGGGVGEQYF.

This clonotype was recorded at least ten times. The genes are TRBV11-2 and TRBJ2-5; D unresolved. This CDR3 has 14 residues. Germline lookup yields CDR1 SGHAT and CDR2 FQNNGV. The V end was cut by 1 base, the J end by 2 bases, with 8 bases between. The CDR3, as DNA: TGTGCCAGCAGCTTAGTTGCTAGTCAAGAGACCCAGTACTTC. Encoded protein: CASSLVASQETQYF. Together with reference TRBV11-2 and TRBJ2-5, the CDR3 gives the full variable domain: EAGVAQSPRYKIIEKRQSVAFWCNPISGHATLYWYQQILGQGPKLLIQFQNNGVVDDSQLPKDRFSAERLKGVDSTLKIQPAKLEDSAVYLCASSLVASQETQYFGPGTRLLVL.

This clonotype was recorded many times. DNA for the CDR3: TGCAGTGCTCAGACCAATCTAGGGAAGGGCTACGAGCAGTACTTC. Translating gives CSAQTNLGKGYEQYF. This chain uses TRBV20-1 with TRBJ2-7; unclear D gene. The CDR3 length is 15 residues. The germline V gene encodes CDR1 DFQATT and CDR2 SNEGSKA (reference sequence). With 5 bases removed from V and 3 bases from J, the gap between germline ends came to 20 bases.

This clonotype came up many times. The CDR3 reads CASSLAPDIYEQYF. In nucleotides, the CDR3 is TGTGCCAGCAGCTTAGCTCCAGACATCTACGAGCAGTACTTC. The rearrangement joins TRBV7-2 to TRBJ2-7; D is ambiguous. Germline V gene data show CDR1 as SGHTA and CDR2 as FQGNSA. Trimming removed 0 bases from V and 3 bases from J, with 9 bases in between. This CDR3 is built from 14 residues.

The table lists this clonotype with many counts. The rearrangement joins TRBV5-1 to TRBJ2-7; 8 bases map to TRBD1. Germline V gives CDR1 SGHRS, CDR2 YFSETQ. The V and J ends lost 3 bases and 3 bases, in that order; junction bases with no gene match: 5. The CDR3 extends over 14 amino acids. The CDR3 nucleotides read TGCGCCAGCAGCTGGACAGGGAAACACTACGAGCAGTACTTC. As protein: CASSWTGKHYEQYF. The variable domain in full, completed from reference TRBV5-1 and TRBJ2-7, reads KAGVTQTPRYLIKTRGQQVTLSCSPISGHRSVSWYQQTPGQGLQFLFEYFSETQRNKGNFPGRFSGRQFSNSRSEMNVSTLELGDSALYLCASSWTGKHYEQYFGPGTRLTVT.

CDR3 DNA: TGCAGTGGGAGGACTAGCGGGTCCACAGATACGCAGTATTTT. It specifies CSGRTSGSTDTQYF. V gene TRBV20-1 combines with J gene TRBJ2-3, with 11 bases identical to TRBD2. V was clipped by 7 bases and J by 2 bases; unmatched bases: 5. This CDR3 spans 14 amino acids. Germline-derived CDR1 and CDR2 are DFQATT and SNEGSKA (reference sequence).

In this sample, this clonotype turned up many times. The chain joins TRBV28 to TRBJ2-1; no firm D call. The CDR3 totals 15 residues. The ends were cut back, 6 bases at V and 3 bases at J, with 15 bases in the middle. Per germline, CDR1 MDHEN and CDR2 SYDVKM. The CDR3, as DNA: TGTGCCAGCAGGCAGTACAGTATGAGCTACAATGAGCAGTTCTTC. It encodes CASRQYSMSYNEQFF.

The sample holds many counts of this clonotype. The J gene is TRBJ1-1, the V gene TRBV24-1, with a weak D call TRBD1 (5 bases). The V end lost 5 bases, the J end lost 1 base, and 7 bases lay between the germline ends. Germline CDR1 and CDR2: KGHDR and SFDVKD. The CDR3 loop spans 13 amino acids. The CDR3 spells CATSVGGNTEAFF. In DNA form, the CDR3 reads TGTGCCACCAGTGTCGGGGGGAACACTGAAGCTTTCTTT.

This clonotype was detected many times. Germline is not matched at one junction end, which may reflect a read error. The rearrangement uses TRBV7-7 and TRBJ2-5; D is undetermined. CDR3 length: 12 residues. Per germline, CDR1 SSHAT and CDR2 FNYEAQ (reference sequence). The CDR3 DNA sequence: TGTGCTAGCAGCTTAGGGCATGAGACCCAGTACTTC. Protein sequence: CASSLGHETQYF.

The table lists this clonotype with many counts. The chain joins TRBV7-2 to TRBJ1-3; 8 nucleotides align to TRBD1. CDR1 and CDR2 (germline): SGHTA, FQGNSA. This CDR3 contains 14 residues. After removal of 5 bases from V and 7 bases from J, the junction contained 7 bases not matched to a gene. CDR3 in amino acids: CASSVYRGRNTIYF. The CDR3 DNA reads TGTGCCAGCAGCGTCTACAGGGGGAGGAACACCATATATTTT.

The CDR3 reads CASSLVSGMETQYF. The CDR3, as DNA: TGTGCCAGCAGCTTAGTTTCAGGGATGGAGACCCAGTACTTC. V is TRBV7-2 and J is TRBJ2-5; D might be TRBD1 (5 bases). CDR3 length equals 14 residues. Germline-derived CDR1 and CDR2 are SGHTA and FQGNSA. Trimming shortened V by 1 base and J by 5 bases, and 11 bases separated the two germline ends.

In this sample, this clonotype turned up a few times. The CDR3 here is CASSPTTATNTDTQYF. CDR3 sequence (DNA): TGTGCCAGCTCACCGACGACTGCTACAAACACAGATACGCAGTATTTT. The chain recombines TRBV18 with TRBJ2-3; the D is unclear. The germline gives CDR1 KGHSH, CDR2 LQKENI. Trimming took 3 bases from V and 2 from J, leaving 15 bases between them. CDR3 length equals 16 residues.

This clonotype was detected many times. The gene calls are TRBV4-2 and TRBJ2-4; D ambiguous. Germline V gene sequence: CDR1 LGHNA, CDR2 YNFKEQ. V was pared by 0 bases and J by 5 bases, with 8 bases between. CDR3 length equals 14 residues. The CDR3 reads CASSQDPAENIQYF. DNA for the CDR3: TGTGCCAGCAGCCAAGATCCCGCAGAAAACATTCAGTACTTC.

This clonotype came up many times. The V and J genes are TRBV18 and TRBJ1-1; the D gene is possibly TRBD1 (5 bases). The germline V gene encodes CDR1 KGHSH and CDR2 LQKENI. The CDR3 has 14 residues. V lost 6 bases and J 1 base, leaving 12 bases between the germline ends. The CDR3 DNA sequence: TGTGCCAGCTCCGCGACAGCAAAGAACACTGAAGCTTTCTTT. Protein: CASSATAKNTEAFF.

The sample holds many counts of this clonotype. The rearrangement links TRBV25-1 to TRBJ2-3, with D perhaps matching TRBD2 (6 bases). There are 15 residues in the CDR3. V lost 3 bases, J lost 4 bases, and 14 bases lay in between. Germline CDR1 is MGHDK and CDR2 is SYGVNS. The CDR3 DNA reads TGTGCCAGCAGTGAGACGAGGGGCGGGGCAGATACGCAGTATTTT. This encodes CASSETRGGADTQYF.

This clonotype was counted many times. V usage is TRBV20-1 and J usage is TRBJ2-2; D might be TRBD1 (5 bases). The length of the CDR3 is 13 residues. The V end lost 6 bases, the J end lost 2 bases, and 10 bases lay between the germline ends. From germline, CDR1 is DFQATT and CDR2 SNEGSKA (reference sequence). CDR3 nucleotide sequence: TGCAGTGCCCCCGACAGAAACACCGGGGAGCTGTTTTTT. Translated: CSAPDRNTGELFF.

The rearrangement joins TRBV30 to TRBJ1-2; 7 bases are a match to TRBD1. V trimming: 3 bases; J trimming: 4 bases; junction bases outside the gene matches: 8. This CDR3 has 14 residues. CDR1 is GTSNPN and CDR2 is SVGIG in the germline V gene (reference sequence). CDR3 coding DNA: TGTGCCTGGAGCCCAGGGGGGTCCCCCTATGGCTACACCTTC. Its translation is CAWSPGGSPYGYTF.

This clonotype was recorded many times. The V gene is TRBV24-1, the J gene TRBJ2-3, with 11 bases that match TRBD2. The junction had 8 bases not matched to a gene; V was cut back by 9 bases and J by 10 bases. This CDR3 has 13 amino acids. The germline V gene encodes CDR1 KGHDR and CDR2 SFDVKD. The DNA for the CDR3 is TGTGCCACCCGGGGGATAGCGGGGGGGTCGCAGTATTTT. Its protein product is CATRGIAGGSQYF.

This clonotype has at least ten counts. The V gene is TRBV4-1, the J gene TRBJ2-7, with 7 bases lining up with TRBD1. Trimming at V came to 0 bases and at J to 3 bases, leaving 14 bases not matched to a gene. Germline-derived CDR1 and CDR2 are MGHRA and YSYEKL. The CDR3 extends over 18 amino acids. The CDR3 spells CASSQDPPHDRVFYEQYF. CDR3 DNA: TGCGCCAGCAGCCAAGATCCCCCTCATGACAGGGTGTTCTACGAGCAGTACTTC.

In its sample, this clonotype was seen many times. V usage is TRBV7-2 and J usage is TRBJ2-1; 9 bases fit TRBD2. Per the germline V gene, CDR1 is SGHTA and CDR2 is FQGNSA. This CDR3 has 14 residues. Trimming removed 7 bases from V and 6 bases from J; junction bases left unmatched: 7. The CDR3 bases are TGTGCCAGCAAGTCCGTAGCGGGGGTCAATGAGCAGTTCTTC. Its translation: CASKSVAGVNEQFF.

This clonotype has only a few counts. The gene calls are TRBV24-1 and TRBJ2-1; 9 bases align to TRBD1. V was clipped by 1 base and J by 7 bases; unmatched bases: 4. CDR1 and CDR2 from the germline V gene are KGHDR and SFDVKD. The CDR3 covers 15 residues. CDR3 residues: CATSDFGTGKNEQFF. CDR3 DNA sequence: TGTGCCACCAGTGATTTTGGGACAGGGAAAAATGAGCAGTTCTTC.